The sequence of this T cell receptor beta chain was determined in a study of OX40 agonist ivuxolimab in advanced cancers. Per germline, CDR1 MNHNS and CDR2 SASEGT. CDR3 length: 13 residues. Trimming shortened V by 6 bases and J by 1 base, and 9 bases separated the two germline ends. The method was immunoSEQ multiplex PCR; TCRdb's version includes in-frame clones alone and lacks a portion of them. The sample lists 40,000 or so clones, over 80% occurring once. Material: CD4+ or CD8+ T cells sorted from blood, obtained in a trial of the OX40 agonist ivuxolimab. This rearrangement joins TRBV6-1 to TRBJ1-1; no firm D call. The TCR originated in an adult with an advanced solid tumor such as melanoma, head and neck, liver or kidney cancer. The CDR3, as DNA: TGTGCCAGCAGCAAGTGGGGGAACACTGAAGCTTTCTTT. Translation gives CASSKWGNTEAFF.